This T cell receptor (beta chain) was sequenced in a study of identifying expanded T cells in peripheral blood. Repertoires were generated with immunoSEQ multiplex PCR, while TCRdb's copy carries only in-frame clones and drops some. The table has more than 45,000 clones, around four fifths seen once. CDR3 length: 14 residues. Trimming took off 9 bases at V and 2 bases at J, with 17 bases between the two ends. The receptor was derived from a person aged 18-70 years in good health. Material for sequencing was blood. The rearrangement uses TRBV6-7 and TRBJ2-7; D is undetermined. TRBV6-7 carries the ORF label, with uncertain function. CDR3 sequence reads: CASEERLVPYEQYV. CDR3 in DNA: TGTGCCAGTGAGGAACGTCTAGTTCCCTACGAGCAGTACGTC.